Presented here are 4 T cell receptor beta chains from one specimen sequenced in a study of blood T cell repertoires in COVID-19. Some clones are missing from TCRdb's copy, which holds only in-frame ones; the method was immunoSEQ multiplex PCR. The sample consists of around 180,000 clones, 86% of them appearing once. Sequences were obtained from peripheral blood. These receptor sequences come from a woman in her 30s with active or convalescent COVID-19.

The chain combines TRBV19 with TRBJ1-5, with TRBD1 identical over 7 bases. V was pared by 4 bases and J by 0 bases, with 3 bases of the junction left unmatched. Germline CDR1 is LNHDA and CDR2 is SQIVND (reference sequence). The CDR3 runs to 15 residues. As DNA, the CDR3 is TGTGCCAGTAGTAGCCGACAGGGTAGCAATCAGCCCCAGCATTTT. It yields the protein CASSSRQGSNQPQHF. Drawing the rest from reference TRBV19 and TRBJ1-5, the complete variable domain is DGGITQSPKYLFRKEGQNVTLSCEQNLNHDAMYWYRQDPGQGLRLIYYSQIVNDFQKGDIAEGYSVSREKKESFPLTVTSAQKNPTAFYLCASSSRQGSNQPQHFGDGTRLSIL.

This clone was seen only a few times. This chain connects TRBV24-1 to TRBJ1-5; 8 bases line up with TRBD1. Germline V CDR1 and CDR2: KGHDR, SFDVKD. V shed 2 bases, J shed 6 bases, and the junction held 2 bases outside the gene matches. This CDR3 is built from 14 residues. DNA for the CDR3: TGTGCCACCAGTGATTCAGGGGGCACTCAGCCCCAGCATTTT. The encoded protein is CATSDSGGTQPQHF.

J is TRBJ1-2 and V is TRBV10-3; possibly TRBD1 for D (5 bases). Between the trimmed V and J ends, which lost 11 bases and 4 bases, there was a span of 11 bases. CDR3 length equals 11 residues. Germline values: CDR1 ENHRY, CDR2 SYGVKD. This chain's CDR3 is CASRGGYGYTF. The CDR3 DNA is TGTGCCTCCCGGGGGGGCTATGGCTACACCTTC.

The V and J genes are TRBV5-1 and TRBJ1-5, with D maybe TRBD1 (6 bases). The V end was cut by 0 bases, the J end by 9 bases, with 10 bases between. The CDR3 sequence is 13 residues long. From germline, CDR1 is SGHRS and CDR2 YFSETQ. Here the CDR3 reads CASSLGTDGPQHF. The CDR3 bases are TGCGCCAGCAGCTTGGGGACAGACGGGCCCCAGCATTTT.